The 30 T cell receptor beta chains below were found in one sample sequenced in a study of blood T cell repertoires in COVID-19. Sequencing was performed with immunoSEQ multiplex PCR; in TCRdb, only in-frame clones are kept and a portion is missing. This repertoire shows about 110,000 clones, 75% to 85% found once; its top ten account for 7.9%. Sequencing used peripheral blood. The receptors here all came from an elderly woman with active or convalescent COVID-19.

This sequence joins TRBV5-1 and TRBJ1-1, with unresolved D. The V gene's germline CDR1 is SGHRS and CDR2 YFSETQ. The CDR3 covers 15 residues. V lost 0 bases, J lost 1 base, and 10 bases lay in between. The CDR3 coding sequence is TGCGCCAGCAGCTTGGCCGGGAGGAAGAACACTGAAGCTTTCTTT. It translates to CASSLAGRKNTEAFF.

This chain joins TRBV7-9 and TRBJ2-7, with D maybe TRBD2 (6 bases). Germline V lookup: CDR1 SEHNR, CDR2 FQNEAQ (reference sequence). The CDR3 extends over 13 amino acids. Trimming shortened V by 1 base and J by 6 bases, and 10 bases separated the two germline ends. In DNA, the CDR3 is TGTGCCAGCAGCTTAGTTTACGGGGGCGAGCAGTACTTC. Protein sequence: CASSLVYGGEQYF.

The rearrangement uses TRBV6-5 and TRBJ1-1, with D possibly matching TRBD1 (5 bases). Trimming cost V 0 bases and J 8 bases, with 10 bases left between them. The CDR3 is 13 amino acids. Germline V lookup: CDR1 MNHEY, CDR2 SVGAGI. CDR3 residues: CASSYSTGGEAFF. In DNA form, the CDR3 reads TGTGCCAGCAGTTACTCGACGGGGGGGGAAGCTTTCTTT.

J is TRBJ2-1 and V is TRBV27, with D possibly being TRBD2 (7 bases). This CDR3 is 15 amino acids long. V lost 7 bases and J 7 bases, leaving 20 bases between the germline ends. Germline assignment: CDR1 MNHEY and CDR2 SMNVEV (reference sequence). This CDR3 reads CASNRGAGAVNEQFF. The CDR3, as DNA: TGTGCCAGCAACCGGGGGGCGGGAGCTGTTAATGAGCAGTTCTTC.

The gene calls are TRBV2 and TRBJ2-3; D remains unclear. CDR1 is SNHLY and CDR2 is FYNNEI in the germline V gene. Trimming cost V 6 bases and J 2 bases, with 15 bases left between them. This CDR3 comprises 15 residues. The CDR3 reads CASRANSQNTDTQYF. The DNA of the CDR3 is TGTGCCAGCAGAGCCAATTCGCAAAACACAGATACGCAGTATTTT.

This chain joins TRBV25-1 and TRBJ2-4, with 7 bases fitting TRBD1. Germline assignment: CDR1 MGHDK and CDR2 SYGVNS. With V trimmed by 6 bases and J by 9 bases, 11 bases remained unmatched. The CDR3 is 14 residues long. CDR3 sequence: CASRETGFLGIQYF. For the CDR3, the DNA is TGTGCCAGCAGAGAGACAGGGTTTTTGGGCATTCAGTACTTC.

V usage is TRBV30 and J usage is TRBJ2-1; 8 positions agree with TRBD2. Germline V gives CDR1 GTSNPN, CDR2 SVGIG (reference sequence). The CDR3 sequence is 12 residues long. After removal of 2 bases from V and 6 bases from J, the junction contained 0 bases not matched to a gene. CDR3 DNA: TGTGCCTGGAGTCGGGGGGGCAATGAGCAGTTCTTC. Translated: CAWSRGGNEQFF.

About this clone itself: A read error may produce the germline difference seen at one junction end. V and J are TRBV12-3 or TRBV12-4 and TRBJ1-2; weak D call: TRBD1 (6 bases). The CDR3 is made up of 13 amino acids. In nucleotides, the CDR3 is TGTGCCAGCAGTTTGGGGGGGGCCTATGGCAACACCTTC. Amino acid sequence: CASSLGGAYGNTF.

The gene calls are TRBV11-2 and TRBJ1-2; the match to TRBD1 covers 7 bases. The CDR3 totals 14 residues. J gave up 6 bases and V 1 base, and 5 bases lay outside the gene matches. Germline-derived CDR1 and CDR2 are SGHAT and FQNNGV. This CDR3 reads CASSLAQGTHGYTF. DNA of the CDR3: TGTGCCAGCAGCTTAGCACAGGGGACCCATGGCTACACCTTC.

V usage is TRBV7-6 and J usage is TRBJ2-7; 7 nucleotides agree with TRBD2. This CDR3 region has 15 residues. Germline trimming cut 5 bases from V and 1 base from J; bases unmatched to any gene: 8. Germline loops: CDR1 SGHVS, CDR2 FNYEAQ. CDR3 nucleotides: TGTGCCAGCAGCGTCCTAAAAGCGGGATCCTACGAGCAGTACTTC. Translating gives CASSVLKAGSYEQYF.

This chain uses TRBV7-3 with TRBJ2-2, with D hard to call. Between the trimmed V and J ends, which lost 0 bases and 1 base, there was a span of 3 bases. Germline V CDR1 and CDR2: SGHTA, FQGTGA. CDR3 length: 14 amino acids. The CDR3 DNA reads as TGTGCCAGCAGCTTAACCTGGAACACCGGGGAGCTGTTTTTT. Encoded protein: CASSLTWNTGELFF.

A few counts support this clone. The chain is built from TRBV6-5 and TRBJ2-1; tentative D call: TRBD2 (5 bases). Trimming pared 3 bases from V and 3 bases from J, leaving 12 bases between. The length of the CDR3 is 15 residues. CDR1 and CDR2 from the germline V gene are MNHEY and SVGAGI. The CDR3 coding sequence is TGTGCCAGCAGTTATAGGCGGGTCGGCTACAATGAGCAGTTCTTC. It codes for CASSYRRVGYNEQFF.

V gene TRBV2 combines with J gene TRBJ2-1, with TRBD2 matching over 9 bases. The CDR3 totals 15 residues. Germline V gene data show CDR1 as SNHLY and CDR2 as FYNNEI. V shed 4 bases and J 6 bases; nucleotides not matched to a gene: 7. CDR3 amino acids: CASSVVASGTNEQFF. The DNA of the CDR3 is TGTGCCAGCAGTGTAGTGGCTAGCGGGACCAATGAGCAGTTCTTC.

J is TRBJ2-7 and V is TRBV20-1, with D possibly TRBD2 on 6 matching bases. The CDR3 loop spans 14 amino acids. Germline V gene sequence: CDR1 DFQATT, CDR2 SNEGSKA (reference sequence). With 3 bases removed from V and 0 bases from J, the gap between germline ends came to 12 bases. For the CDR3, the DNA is TGCAGTGCTAGTCGCGGGGACCACTCCTACGAGCAGTACTTC. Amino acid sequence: CSASRGDHSYEQYF.

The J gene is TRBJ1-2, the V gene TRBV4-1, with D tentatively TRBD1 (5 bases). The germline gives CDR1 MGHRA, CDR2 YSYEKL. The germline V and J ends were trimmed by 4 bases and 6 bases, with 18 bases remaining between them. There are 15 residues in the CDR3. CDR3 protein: CASSPGTPRTNGYTF. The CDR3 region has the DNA TGCGCCAGCAGCCCCGGGACTCCTCGGACGAATGGCTACACCTTC.

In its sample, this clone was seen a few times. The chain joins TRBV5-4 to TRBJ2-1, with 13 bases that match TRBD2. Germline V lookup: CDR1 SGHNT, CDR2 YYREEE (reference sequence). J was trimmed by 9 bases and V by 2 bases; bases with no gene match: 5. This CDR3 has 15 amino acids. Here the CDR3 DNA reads TGTGCCAGCAGCTTCCGGACTAGCGGGAGTTCTGAGCAGTTCTTC. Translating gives CASSFRTSGSSEQFF.

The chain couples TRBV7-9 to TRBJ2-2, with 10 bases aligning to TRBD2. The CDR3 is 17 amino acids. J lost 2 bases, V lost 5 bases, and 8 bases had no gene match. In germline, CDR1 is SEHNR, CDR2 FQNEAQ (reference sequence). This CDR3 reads CASSQIGLAANTGELFF. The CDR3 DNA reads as TGTGCCAGCAGCCAGATAGGACTAGCGGCCAACACCGGGGAGCTGTTTTTT.

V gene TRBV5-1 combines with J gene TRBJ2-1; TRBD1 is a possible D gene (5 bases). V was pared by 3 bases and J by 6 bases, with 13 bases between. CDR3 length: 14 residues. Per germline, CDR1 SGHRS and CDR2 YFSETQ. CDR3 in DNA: TGCGCCAGCAGCTGGAATACAGGCCGCAATGAGCAGTTCTTC. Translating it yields CASSWNTGRNEQFF. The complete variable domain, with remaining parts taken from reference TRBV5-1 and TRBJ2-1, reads KAGVTQTPRYLIKTRGQQVTLSCSPISGHRSVSWYQQTPGQGLQFLFEYFSETQRNKGNFPGRFSGRQFSNSRSEMNVSTLELGDSALYLCASSWNTGRNEQFFGPGTRLTVL.

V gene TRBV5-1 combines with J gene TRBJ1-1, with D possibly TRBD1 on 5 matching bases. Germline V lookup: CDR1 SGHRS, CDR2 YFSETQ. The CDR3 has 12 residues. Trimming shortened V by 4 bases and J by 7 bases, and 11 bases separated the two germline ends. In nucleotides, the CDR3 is TGCGCCAGCAGCCTCGGGGGAGATGAAGCTTTCTTT. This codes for CASSLGGDEAFF.

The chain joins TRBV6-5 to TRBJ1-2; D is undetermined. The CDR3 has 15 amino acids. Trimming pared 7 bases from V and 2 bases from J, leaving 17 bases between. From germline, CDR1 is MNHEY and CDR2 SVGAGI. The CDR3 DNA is TGTGCCAGCATTCGGATGGCAGGTGGGAACTATGGCTACACCTTC. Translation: CASIRMAGGNYGYTF.

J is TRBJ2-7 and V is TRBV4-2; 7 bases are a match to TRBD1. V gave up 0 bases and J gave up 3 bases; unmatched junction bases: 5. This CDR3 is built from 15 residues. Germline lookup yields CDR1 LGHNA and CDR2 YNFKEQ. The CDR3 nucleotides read TGTGCCAGCAGCCAAGATTGGGGACAGAGCTACGAGCAGTACTTC. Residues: CASSQDWGQSYEQYF.

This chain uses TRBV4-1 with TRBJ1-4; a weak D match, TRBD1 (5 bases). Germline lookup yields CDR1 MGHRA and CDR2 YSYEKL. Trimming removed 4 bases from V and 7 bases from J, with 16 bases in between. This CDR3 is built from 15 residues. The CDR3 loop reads CASSPVDLGGEKLFF. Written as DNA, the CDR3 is TGCGCCAGCAGCCCTGTTGATTTGGGGGGTGAAAAACTGTTTTTT.

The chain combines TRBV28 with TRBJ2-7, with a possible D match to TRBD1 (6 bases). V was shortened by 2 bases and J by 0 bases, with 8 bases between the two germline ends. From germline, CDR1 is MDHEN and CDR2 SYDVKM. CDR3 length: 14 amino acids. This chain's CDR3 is CASSLGGGSYEQYF. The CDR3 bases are TGTGCCAGCAGTTTAGGGGGCGGCTCCTACGAGCAGTACTTC.

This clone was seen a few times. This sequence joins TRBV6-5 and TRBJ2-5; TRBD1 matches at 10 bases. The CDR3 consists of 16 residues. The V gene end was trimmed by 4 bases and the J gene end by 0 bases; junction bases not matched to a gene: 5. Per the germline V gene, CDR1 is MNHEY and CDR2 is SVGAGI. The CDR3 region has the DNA TGTGCCAGCAGTTCACGGACAGGGGGTCACCAAGAGACCCAGTACTTC. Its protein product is CASSSRTGGHQETQYF.

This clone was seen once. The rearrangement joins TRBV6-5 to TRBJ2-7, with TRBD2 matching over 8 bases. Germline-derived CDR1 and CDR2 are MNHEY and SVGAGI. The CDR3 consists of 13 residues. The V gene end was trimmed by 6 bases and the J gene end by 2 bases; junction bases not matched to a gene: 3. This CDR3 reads CASRLAGTYEQYF. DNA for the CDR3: TGTGCCAGCAGATTAGCGGGAACCTACGAGCAGTACTTC.

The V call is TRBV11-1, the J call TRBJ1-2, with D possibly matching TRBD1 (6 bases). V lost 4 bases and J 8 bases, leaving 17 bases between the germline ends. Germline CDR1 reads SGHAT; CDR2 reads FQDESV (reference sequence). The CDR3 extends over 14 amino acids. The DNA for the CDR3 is TGTGCCAGCAGCTCTCAGGACAGTACTGGAGGCTACACCTTC. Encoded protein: CASSSQDSTGGYTF.

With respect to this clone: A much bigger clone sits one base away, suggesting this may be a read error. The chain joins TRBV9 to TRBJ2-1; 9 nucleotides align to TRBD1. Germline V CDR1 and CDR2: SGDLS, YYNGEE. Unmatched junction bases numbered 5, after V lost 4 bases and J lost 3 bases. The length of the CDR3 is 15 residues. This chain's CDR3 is CASSPRDRDYNEQFF. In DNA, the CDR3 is TGTGCCAGCAGCCCCCGGGACAGGGACTACAATGAGCAGTTCTTC.

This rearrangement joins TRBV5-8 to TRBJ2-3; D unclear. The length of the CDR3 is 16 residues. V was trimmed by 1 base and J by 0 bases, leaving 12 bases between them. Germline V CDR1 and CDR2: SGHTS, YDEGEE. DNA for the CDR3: TGTGCCAGCAGCTTGCCTGATGGGCCTAGCACAGATACGCAGTATTTT. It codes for CASSLPDGPSTDTQYF. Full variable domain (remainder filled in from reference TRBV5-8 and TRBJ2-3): EAGVTQSPTHLIKTRGQQATLRCSPISGHTSVYWYQQALGLGLQFLLWYDEGEERNRGNFPPRFSGRQFPNYSSELNVNALELEDSALYLCASSLPDGPSTDTQYFGPGTRLTVL.

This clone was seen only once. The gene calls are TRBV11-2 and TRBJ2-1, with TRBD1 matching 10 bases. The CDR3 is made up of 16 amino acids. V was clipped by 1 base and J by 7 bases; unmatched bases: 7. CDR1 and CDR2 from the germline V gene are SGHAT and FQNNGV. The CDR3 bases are TGTGCCAGCAGCTTAGCTTGGGACAGGGGTTGGAATGAGCAGTTCTTC. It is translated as CASSLAWDRGWNEQFF.

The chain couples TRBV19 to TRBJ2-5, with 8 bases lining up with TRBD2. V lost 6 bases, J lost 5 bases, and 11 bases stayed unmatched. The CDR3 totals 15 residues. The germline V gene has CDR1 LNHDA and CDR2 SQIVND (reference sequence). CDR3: CASRDSGSPRETQYF. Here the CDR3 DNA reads TGTGCCAGTAGAGACAGCGGGAGCCCCCGGGAGACCCAGTACTTC.